This TCR beta chain was identified during a study of T cell responses to AZD1222 COVID-19 vaccine. The method was immunoSEQ multiplex PCR; TCRdb's version includes in-frame clones alone and lacks a portion of them. The sample lists 150,000 or so clones, roughly nine tenths occurring once. CDR1 SGHKS and CDR2 YYEKEE come from the germline V gene (reference sequence). This CDR3 has 12 residues. V was trimmed by 3 bases and J by 5 bases, leaving 7 bases between them. The sequence was obtained from an adult in good health. The starting material was peripheral blood, obtained on day 0 of AZD1222 vaccination. The chain is built from TRBV5-5 and TRBJ2-3, with D unresolved. CDR3 loop: CASSSTKDTQYF. In DNA, the CDR3 is TGTGCCAGCAGCTCCACGAAAGATACGCAGTATTTT. Complete variable domain (other parts from reference TRBV5-5 and TRBJ2-3): DAGVTQSPTHLIKTRGQQVTLRCSPISGHKSVSWYQQVLGQGPQFIFQYYEKEERGRGNFPDRFSARQFPNYSSELNVNALLLGDSALYLCASSSTKDTQYFGPGTRLTVL.